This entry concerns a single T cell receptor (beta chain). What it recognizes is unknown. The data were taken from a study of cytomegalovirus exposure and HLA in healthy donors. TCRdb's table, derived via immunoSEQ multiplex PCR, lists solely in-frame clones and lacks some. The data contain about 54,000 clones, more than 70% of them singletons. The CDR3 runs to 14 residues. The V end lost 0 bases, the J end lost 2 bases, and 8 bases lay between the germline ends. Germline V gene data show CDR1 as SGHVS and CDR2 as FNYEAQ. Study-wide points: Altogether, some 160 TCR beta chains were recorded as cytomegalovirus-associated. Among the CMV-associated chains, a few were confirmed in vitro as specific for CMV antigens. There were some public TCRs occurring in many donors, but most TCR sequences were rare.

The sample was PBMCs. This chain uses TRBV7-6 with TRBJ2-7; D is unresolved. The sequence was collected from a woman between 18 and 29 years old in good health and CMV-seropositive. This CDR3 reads CASSLAHNTYEQYF. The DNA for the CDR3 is TGTGCCAGCAGCTTAGCGCACAACACCTACGAGCAGTACTTC. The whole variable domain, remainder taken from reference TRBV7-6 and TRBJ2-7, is GAGVSQSPRYKVTKRGQDVALRCDPISGHVSLYWYRQALGQGPEFLTYFNYEAQQDKSGLPNDRFSAERPEGSISTLTIQRTEQRDSAMYRCASSLAHNTYEQYFGPGTRLTVT.